This T cell receptor beta chain appears in the sequencing data of a study of CD8 T cells in Susac syndrome. This clonotype turned up a few times. Between the trimmed V and J ends, which lost 0 bases and 4 bases, there was a span of 4 bases. This CDR3 is 12 amino acids long. The germline V gene encodes CDR1 SGHDT and CDR2 YYEEEE. The sequenced target, TCR beta, came from blood CD8+ and CD4+ T cells. Random-hexamer reverse transcription was applied to roughly 0.45 to 1 ug RNA. TCRdb called the immunoSEQ multiplex PCR reads again in MiXCR, with one record for every CDR3 protein. The repertoire consists of some 110,000 distinct CDR3 sequences, with 93% occurring once and the leading ten covering approximately 0.097%.

V gene TRBV5-6 combines with J gene TRBJ1-2, with D unresolved. The clonotype comes from a human donor with multiple sclerosis. Sequences were obtained from CD4+ T cells from PBMCs. The CDR3 bases are TGTGCCAGCAGCTTGGTCGGCTATGGCTACACCTTC. Translation: CASSLVGYGYTF.